This T cell receptor (beta chain) was recorded in a study of Graves' ophthalmopathy and Graves' hyperthyroidism. From RNA, the CDR3 regions of TCR beta chains were amplified and sequenced. The workflow started with a first-round RT-PCR run with HTBI primers and then moved on to a second-round multiplex PCR. A single record per CDR3 protein comes from TCRdb applying MiXCR to the multiplex PCR reads. The table lists more than 550,000 distinct CDR3 sequences, roughly 41% of them singletons. Turning to this clonotype: Its cognate antigen is unknown.

Germline V gene data show CDR1 as LGHNA and CDR2 as YNFKEQ. Trimming took 1 base from V and 1 from J; bases not matched to a gene: 1. The CDR3 loop spans 14 amino acids. Moderate-to-severe activity, CAS ≥3, NOSPECS ≥4 and a duration under 3 months were seen in donors with ophthalmopathy. Clinical symptoms, serum thyroxine, TRAb, thyroid ultrasound and orbital computed tomography determined diagnosis. Findings and caveats of the study: Clonotypes were expanded in thyroid at above 0.001 frequency, and most also appeared in blood.

The TCR originated in an adult man with Graves' ophthalmopathy. Input material: peripheral blood. This chain joins TRBV4-2 and TRBJ2-7; 7 nucleotides line up with TRBD1. This CDR3 reads CASSQAQGSYEQYF. In DNA form, the CDR3 reads TGTGCCAGCAGCCAAGCACAGGGGTCCTACGAGCAGTACTTC.